The 4 T cell receptor beta chains below all came from one sample that was sequenced in a study of blood T cell repertoires in COVID-19. Generated by immunoSEQ multiplex PCR, the TCRdb table keeps only in-frame clones and is missing some. The sample carries some 150,000 clones, approximately 86% recorded once. The material sequenced was peripheral blood. The receptor set was obtained from a man in his 70s with acute or convalescent COVID-19.

In this sample, this clone turned up once. CDR3 region: CASSSSAGGPKNEQFF. As DNA, the CDR3 is TGTGCCAGCAGCTCCTCAGCGGGAGGGCCGAAAAATGAGCAGTTCTTC. This sequence joins TRBV11-3 and TRBJ2-1; TRBD2 matches at 10 bases. The CDR3 has 16 residues. V lost 4 bases to trimming and J lost 7 bases; unmatched junction nucleotides: 10. The V gene's germline CDR1 is SGHNT and CDR2 YENEEA.

The chain employs TRBV4-3 and TRBJ2-5, with D maybe TRBD1 (5 bases). V was cut by 4 bases and J by 3 bases, with 21 bases left in between. Germline lookup yields CDR1 LGHNA and CDR2 YSLEER. This CDR3 region has 17 residues. The CDR3 loop reads CASSLRARQGGEETQYF. The CDR3 DNA reads as TGCGCCAGCAGCCTAAGGGCTCGGCAGGGCGGCGAAGAGACCCAGTACTTC.

The chain joins TRBV2 to TRBJ1-4; a possible D gene is TRBD1 (6 bases). The ends were cut back, 6 bases at V and 8 bases at J, with 19 bases in the middle. From germline, CDR1 is SNHLY and CDR2 FYNNEI. The CDR3 sequence is 15 residues long. The CDR3 loop reads CASSLQGFAEEKLFF. DNA for the CDR3: TGTGCCAGCAGCCTCCAGGGGTTTGCGGAAGAAAAACTGTTTTTT. Complete variable domain (other parts from reference TRBV2 and TRBJ1-4): EPEVTQTPSHQVTQMGQEVILRCVPISNHLYFYWYRQILGQKVEFLVSFYNNEISEKSEIFDDQFSVERPDGSNFTLKIRSTKLEDSAMYFCASSLQGFAEEKLFFGSGTQLSVL.

The chain employs TRBV7-6 and TRBJ1-1; the match to TRBD1 covers 9 bases. The CDR3 contains 16 residues. V dropped 5 bases and J dropped 0; count of bases not matched to a gene: 7. Germline lookup yields CDR1 SGHVS and CDR2 FNYEAQ. The chain's CDR3 is CASSKDRGWLNTEAFF. The CDR3 DNA follows: TGTGCCAGCAGCAAGGACAGGGGATGGTTGAACACTGAAGCTTTCTTT.